One TCR beta chain is described in this entry. No antigen is known for it. These data originate in a study of T cell responses to AZD1222 COVID-19 vaccine. Findings and limits, study-wide: White British people made up most donors, females outnumbered males, and clonal diversity was possibly underestimated. Reports indicate that nearly half of spike-specific TCRs are directed at unmutated variant regions.

Germline V gene data show CDR1 as MGHRA and CDR2 as YSYEKL. The CDR3 spans 14 residues. After removal of 1 base from V and 7 bases from J, the junction contained 6 bases not matched to a gene. Assay used: immunoSEQ multiplex PCR; TCRdb lists only in-frame clones, some missing. The sample has approximately 160,000 clones, about 92% seen once. The source material was peripheral blood, sampled on day 0 of AZD1222 vaccination. The V gene is TRBV4-1, the J gene TRBJ1-1; 7 bases map to TRBD1. This clonotype originated in an adult in good health. In DNA, the CDR3 is TGCGCCAGCAGCCAAGGACAGGGACTGAGTGAAGCTTTCTTT. Its translation is CASSQGQGLSEAFF.